This entry features one T cell receptor beta chain sequence. Its binding antigen is unknown. The sample is drawn from a study of cytomegalovirus exposure and HLA in healthy donors listed by TCRdb under 2017. Regarding the research as a whole: An earlier analysis of some 500 of the donors reported 276 Gb of sequence data and 100 million to 140 million unique TCR beta sequences from about 179 million T cells. Approximately 300 gigabases of sequencing data and approximately 91 million unique TCR sequences made up an early release that covered 500 to 700 HLA-typed donors. Of the roughly 390 genotyped donors, approximately 83% fell in the genetic ancestry cluster associated with self-reported Caucasian donors. The aim of the study was to test whether cataloging public T cell receptors could identify signatures of past pathogen exposure. The T cell repertoires of about 700 subjects were profiled by immunosequencing and related to cytomegalovirus serostatus. Besides the first cohort of hundreds of subjects, a separate validation cohort made up of around 120 different subjects was used. The study combined high-throughput TCR immunosequencing, statistical association of individual TCRs with disease status, and machine learning to predict cytomegalovirus infection status. To study patterns of TCR occurrence, a later analysis re-analyzed previously published TCR beta repertoires from 650 to 750 donors and added high-resolution HLA genotyping. In the later analysis, no new phenotypic data were used to find candidate immune exposures; instead, reliance was placed on TCR beta sequences and their occurrence across donors. An earlier analysis of 450 to 750 of the donors used high-throughput TCR beta sequencing to judge whether each TCR beta V gene segment behaved as functional or pseudogenic. Donor age, sex, ethnicity and CMV serostatus were compiled together with the repertoire data. A later genetic analysis took genome-wide SNP genotypes for about three fifths of the 666 donors and used that subset as a discovery cohort. All discovery cohort repertoires had been generated on a single sequencing platform. HLA typing covered class I and class II loci at four-digit resolution. Typing coverage varied by locus: roughly 629-630 donors for A, B, C, DRB1 and DQB1; some 520 for DQA1; more than 600 for DPA1; roughly 450 for DPB1. Because of strong linkage in the cohort, five DR-DQ haplotypes were treated as single units for association and clustering. Among approximately 370 genotyped donors of the cohort, an average of about 220,000 unique TCR beta nucleotide sequences was sequenced per donor, of which roughly 17% were non-productive. Summary of the overall study and its limitations: In both the original and validation cohorts, the classifier was reported to diagnose cytomegalovirus status with high specificity and sensitivity. The cohort was sequenced for TCR beta chains only, and without alpha or paired-chain data the features that could be detected were limited. Correlated functional status among segregating V segments might reflect linkage disequilibrium, but an unknown experimental factor could not be ruled out. Strong co-occurrence of HLA alleles, especially DR and DQ, made assigning TCR associations to individual alleles difficult. An association between a missense DCLRE1C variant and V-gene and J-gene trimming of TCR beta chains was found in a later genetic analysis and replicated in an independent cohort. A total of roughly 160 TCR beta chains were listed by the study as associated with cytomegalovirus. Across donors, most TCR sequences were observed very rarely, whereas some public TCRs were present in many individuals. Some IMGT-functional V segments, including TRBV6-2 and TRBV6-3, could not be distinguished by the 87-base-pair reads and were therefore excluded. CMV serostatus was the only immune exposure information available for the cohort. Most CMV-associated TCR beta chains appeared to be HLA-restricted in a later analysis, and the HLA associations seemed to be driven largely by CMV exposure. A cluster of highly shared sequence variants was judged likely to represent a technical artifact of the sequencing pipeline. In vitro tests confirmed that a few of the cytomegalovirus-associated TCR beta chains recognize cytomegalovirus antigens. A further reported finding was that TCR beta sequences accurately predicted the HLA-A and HLA-B alleles for most subjects in the first cohort. A later analysis found that HLA-associated TCR beta chains were more clonally expanded and had lower generation probabilities than equally common non-associated chains. A later analysis found that TCR association rates varied across HLA loci, with DRB1 alleles showing the most associated TCRs and HLA-C alleles the fewest. Some 16 rarely observed V segments, including chromosome 9 orphons, were excluded from the earlier analysis of a few hundred of the donors because counts were too low. Specific HLA alleles were associated with some 15,000 TCR beta sequences at a false discovery rate of 0.05 in a later analysis. An earlier analysis of roughly 570 of the donors showed that most TCR beta V segments appeared in productive rearrangements either about 87% or about 30% of the time, which broadly matched IMGT annotations. In a later analysis, several top co-occurrence clusters were reported to appear linked to parvovirus B19, influenza, CMV and Epstein-Barr virus. The authors suggested that the approach could potentially be generalized to other disease states and immunological phenotypes. Presence/absence analyses assumed roughly uniform sequencing depth across donors, an assumption that may not hold. Compared with the 666-donor mean, donors in an Asian-associated ancestry cluster had fewer N-insertions in productive TCRs, according to a later genetic analysis. Because HLA typing was missing for some donors at each locus, association tests included only the typed subset.

The library was built by means of the immunoSEQ multiplex PCR assay. For the multiplex PCR, a mixture combining 60 forward primers for TCR Vbeta segments and 13 reverse primers for TCR Jbeta segments was used. Amplification of the CDR3 region of rearranged TCR beta genes was performed with a multiplex PCR assay on genomic DNA. On the Illumina HiSeq System, the amplified TCR beta libraries were sequenced as 87-base-pair reads. Regarding the original processing steps: A later analysis counted 65 million to 90 million unique TCR beta chains across the 550 to 750 repertoires, and 10 million to 12 million of these chains were shared by at least two donors. Raw reads were error-corrected and collapsed into unique sequences with a nearest-neighbor algorithm that merged closely related sequences to remove PCR and sequencing errors. To assign V, D and J gene segments, CDR3 sequences were aligned to IMGT reference sequences. For a sequence to be retained, a match of at least six nucleotides was required to both a V gene segment and a J gene segment. A rearrangement counted as productive if the CDR3 had no stop codons and remained in frame with V and J, and every other rearrangement counted as non-productive. CDR3 was defined by IMGT convention, running from the second conserved V-encoded cysteine to the conserved J-encoded phenylalanine. The earlier analysis of roughly 590 of the donors excluded sequences that lacked an unambiguous match to a single V gene segment. An earlier analysis of almost 600 of the donors classified V segments as functional when productive rearrangements were above 56.7% and as segregating when the standard deviation between donors was above 5%. A statistical classification framework was developed to diagnose cytomegalovirus status using the catalog of TCR beta chain sequences. V and J gene assignment, in a later analysis, came from comparing TCR nucleotide sequences with IMGT/GENE-DB human TR gene sequences. Using the TCRdist pipeline, a later analysis assigned CDR3 sequences along with most-parsimonious VDJ recombination scenarios. In a later analysis, each TCR beta chain was defined by its CDR3 amino acid sequence together with its V-gene family, and reads without a unique V-gene family were excluded. As a way to deal with suspected cross-contamination and a sequencing artifact, a later analysis dropped nearly 600 nucleotide sequences that were highly shared and had low generation probability. In a later analysis, a clonal expansion index was calculated for each public chain from normalized within-repertoire ranks of inferred template counts. In a later analysis, generation probabilities were computed with a VDJ recombination model fitted to out-of-frame rearrangements, and the resulting probabilities were checked against IGoR. In a later analysis, TCR-TCR, TCR-HLA and TCR-CMV co-occurrence was scored with hypergeometric tests, and a repertoire-size bias correction was applied to TCR pairs. In a later analysis, false discovery rates were estimated by permuting HLA or CMV assignments 20 times. In a later analysis, co-occurring TCRs were grouped using DBSCAN, and TCRdist sequence similarity was added for clustering within HLA-allele-positive subsets. For co-occurrence clustering, repertoires with fewer than 30,000 or more than 120,000 public chains were excluded, along with several repertoires with anomalous nucleotide sharing. TCRdb took over this immuneACCESS table, retaining in-frame rearrangements with V and J assigned. Such tables are incomplete; in checked studies, under half of the missing clones stem from an unresolved V gene, and the remainder is unexplained. That table supplies the V and J calls and clone size; D and trimming were determined from the DNA. The record for this sample contains some 110,000 clones. The ten largest make up around 7% of the sample.

Inclusive of the bounding cysteine and phenylalanine, the CDR3 is 18 residues long. This entry keeps only the CDR3 DNA: 54 bases, framed from base 1. Looking up the germline V gene yields CDR1 SGHTS and CDR2 YDEGEE. The germline V end is reduced by 1 base and the J end by 3 bases; junction bases left unmatched: 5. The cohort consisted of more than 650 healthy bone marrow donors. At the time of sampling, all cohort members were nominally healthy, though unrecorded immune exposures were likely present. The donor was CMV seropositive and was included in the group of 250 to 350 seropositive cohort members. A peripheral blood sample was collected from each donor, and TCR beta sequencing was performed on peripheral blood mononuclear cells. The Qiagen DNeasy Blood Extraction Kit was used to extract genomic DNA from the blood cell samples.

This receptor was identified in a man in his forties or fifties in good health and CMV-seropositive. The chain is made from TRBV5-8 and TRBJ2-1; TRBD2 lines up with 15 middle nucleotides. The specimen sequenced was PBMCs. At the DNA level, the sequence is TGTGCCAGCAGCTTGATGGGACTAGCGGGGGGAGTCTACAATGAGCAGTTCTTC. This sequence encodes CASSLMGLAGGVYNEQFF.